Listed below are T cell receptor beta chains from one sample, sequenced in a study of T-cell reconstitution after alpha-beta-depleted transplantation in children. A single record per CDR3 protein comes from TCRdb applying MiXCR to the PCR reads. The table has under 60,000 distinct CDR3 sequences, about 5% seen once. This material consisted of PBMCs, mostly from graft donor cells, taken 60 days after TCRalphabeta/CD19-depleted stem cell transplant. The source of these receptors is a female patient aged 2 to 10 who had a stem cell transplant for aplastic anemia, so the T cells may come from the graft donor. Each CDR3 is given with its conserved first and last residue. The order of the fields is J gene, V gene, D gene, clone size, CDR3 protein, CDR3 DNA. D genes are given only for firm matches. Rows give clone size only sometimes, using once, few, many, or a class for an expanded clone.

TRBJ1-3,TRBV7-8,.,many,CASSPGNTIYF,TGTGCCAGCAGCCCCGGAAACACCATATATTTT
TRBJ1-2,TRBV12-3/TRBV12-4,TRBD1,many,CASSPRTGYDGYTF,TGTGCCAGCAGTCCCCGGACAGGGTACGATGGCTACACCTTC
TRBJ2-7,TRBV28,.,many,CASSFRTVYEQYF,TGTGCCAGCAGTTTTAGGACAGTATACGAGCAGTACTTC
TRBJ2-7,TRBV2,.,few,CASSEHSYEQYF,TGTGCCAGCAGTGAACACTCCTACGAGCAGTACTTC
TRBJ2-1,TRBV18,.,many,CASSPEVEQFF,TGTGCCAGCTCACCCGAAGTTGAGCAGTTCTTC
TRBJ2-5,TRBV7-2,.,many,CASSLFGRAETQYF,TGTGCCAGCAGCTTATTCGGCAGAGCCGAGACCCAGTACTTC
TRBJ2-7,TRBV20-1,TRBD2,many,CSASLGTSGRVEQYF,TGCAGTGCTAGCTTAGGGACTAGCGGGAGAGTTGAGCAGTACTTC
TRBJ2-6,TRBV7-9,.,few,CASSFQYPPGANVLTF,TGTGCCAGCAGCTTCCAGTACCCCCCTGGGGCCAACGTCCTGACTTTC
TRBJ1-5,TRBV30,.,many,CAWAHSGTGNQPQHF,TGTGCCTGGGCACACTCTGGGACGGGAAATCAGCCCCAGCATTTT
TRBJ2-3,TRBV20-1,.,many,CSALPGPSTDTQYF,TGCAGTGCCCTGCCCGGACCAAGCACAGATACGCAGTATTTT
TRBJ2-5,TRBV20-1,TRBD2,many,CSANRASGGPRQETQYF,TGCAGTGCTAATCGAGCTAGCGGGGGCCCGAGGCAAGAGACCCAGTACTTC
TRBJ2-5,TRBV2,.,many,CASSEASKTQYF,TGTGCCAGCAGTGAAGCCTCTAAGACCCAGTACTTC
TRBJ2-1,TRBV5-1,TRBD2,.,CASSYSGGPYNEQFF,TGCGCCAGCAGCTATAGCGGGGGCCCGTACAATGAGCAGTTCTTC